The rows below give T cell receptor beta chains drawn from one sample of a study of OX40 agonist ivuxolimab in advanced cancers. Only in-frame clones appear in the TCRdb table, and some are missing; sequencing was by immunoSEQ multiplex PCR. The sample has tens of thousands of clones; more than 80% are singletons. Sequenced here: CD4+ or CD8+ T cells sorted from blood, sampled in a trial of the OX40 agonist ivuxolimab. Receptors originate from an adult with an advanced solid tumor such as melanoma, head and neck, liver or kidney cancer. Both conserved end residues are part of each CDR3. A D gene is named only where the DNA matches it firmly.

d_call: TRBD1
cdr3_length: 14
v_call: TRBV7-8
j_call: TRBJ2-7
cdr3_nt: TGTGCCAGCAGCATATACAGGGGCTCCTACGAGCAGTACTTC
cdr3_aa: CASSIYRGSYEQYF

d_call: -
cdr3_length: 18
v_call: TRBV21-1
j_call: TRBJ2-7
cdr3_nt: TGTGCCAGCAGCATCGGGACTAGCGGGAGAGGAGGCTCCTACGAGCAGTACTTC
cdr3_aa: CASSIGTSGRGGSYEQYF

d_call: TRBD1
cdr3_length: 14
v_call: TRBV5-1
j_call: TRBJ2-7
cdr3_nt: TGCGCCAGCAGCCCCGGACAGGGATACTACGAGCAGTACTTC
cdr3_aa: CASSPGQGYYEQYF

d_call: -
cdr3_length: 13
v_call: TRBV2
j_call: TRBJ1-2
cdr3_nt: TGTGCCAGCAGGGCCGAAGGGATTTATGGCTACACCTTC
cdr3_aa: CASRAEGIYGYTF

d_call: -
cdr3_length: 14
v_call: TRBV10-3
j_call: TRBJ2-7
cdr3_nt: TGTGCCATCAGTGTCGGGACGGTATCCTACGAGCAGTACTTC
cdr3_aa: CAISVGTVSYEQYF

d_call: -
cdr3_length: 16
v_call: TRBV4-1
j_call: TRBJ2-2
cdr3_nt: TGCGCCAGCAGCCAAGGGCCGACTGGAAACACCGGGGAGCTGTTTTTT
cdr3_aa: CASSQGPTGNTGELFF

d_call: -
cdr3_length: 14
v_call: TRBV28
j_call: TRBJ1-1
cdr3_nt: TGTGCCAGCAGACCACGGTGGGAGGGAACTGAAGCTTTCTTT
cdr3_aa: CASRPRWEGTEAFF

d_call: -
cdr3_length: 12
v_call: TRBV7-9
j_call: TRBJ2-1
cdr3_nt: TGTGCCAGCAGCTTAGATCCCAATGAGCAGTTCTTC
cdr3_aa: CASSLDPNEQFF

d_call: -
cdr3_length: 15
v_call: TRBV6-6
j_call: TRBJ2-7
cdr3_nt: TGTGCCAGCTCTAACGCCGGGACGGCTACCTACGAGCAGTACTTC
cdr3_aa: CASSNAGTATYEQYF

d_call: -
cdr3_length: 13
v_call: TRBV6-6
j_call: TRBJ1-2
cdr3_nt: TGTGCCAGCAGTTACTCAACATCCTATGGCTACACCTTC
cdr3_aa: CASSYSTSYGYTF

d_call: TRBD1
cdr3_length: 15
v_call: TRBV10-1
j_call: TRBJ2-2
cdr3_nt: TGCGCCAGCAGCTCCGGGACAGCGAACACCGGGGAGCTGTTTTTT
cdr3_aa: CASSSGTANTGELFF

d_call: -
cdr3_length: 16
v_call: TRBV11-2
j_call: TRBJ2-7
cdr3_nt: TGTGCCAGCAGCTCCCTCGGGCACAGTTTCCGCTACGAGCAGTACTTC
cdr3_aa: CASSSLGHSFRYEQYF

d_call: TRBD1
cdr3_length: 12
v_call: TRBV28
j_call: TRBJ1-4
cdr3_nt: TGTGCCAGCAGTGGGGACAGGGAAAAACTGTTTTTT
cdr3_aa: CASSGDREKLFF

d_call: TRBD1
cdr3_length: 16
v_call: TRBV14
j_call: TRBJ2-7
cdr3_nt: TGTGCCAGCAGCCTAGACCCCCGGACAGGGTCCTACGAGCAGTACTTC
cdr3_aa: CASSLDPRTGSYEQYF

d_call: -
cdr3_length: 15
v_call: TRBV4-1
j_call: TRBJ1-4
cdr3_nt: TGCGCCAGCAGCCAAGATCAACAGGGCACGGAAAAACTGTTTTTT
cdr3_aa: CASSQDQQGTEKLFF

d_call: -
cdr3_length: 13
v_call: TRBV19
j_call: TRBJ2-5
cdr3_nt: TGTGCCAGTAGCAAAGCCCCGAAGGAGACCCAGTACTTC
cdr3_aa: CASSKAPKETQYF

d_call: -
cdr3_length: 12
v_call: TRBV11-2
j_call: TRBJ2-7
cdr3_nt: TGTGCCAGCAGCTTAAATCCGTACGAGCAGTACTTC
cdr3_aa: CASSLNPYEQYF

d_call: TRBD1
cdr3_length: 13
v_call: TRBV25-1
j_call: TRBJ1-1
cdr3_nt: TGTGCCAGCAGTGAGAACAGGGGCTCTGAAGCTTTCTTT
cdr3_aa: CASSENRGSEAFF

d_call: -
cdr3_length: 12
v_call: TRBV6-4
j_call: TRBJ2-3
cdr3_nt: TGTGCCAGCAGTGACTCGGGACATACGCAGTATTTT
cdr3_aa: CASSDSGHTQYF

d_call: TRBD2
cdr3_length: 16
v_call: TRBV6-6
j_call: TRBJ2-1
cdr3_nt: TGTGCCAGCAGTTCCCCCTGGACTAGCGGGAGTAATGAGCAGTTCTTC
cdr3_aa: CASSSPWTSGSNEQFF

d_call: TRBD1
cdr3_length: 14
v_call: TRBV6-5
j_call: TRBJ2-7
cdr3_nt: TGTGCCAGCAGTTACTTGACAGGGGCGTACGAGCAGTACTTC
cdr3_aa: CASSYLTGAYEQYF

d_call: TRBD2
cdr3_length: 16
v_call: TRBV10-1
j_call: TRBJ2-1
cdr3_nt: TGCGCCAGCAGTGATTTTCTAGCGGACTCCTACAATGAGCAGTTCTTC
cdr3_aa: CASSDFLADSYNEQFF

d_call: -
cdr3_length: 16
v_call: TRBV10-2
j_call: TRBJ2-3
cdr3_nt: TGCGCCAGCAGTTTGGATTTGGGTCGTCTCACAGATACGCAGTATTTT
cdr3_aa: CASSLDLGRLTDTQYF

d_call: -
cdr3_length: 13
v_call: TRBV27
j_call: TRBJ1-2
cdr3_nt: TGTGCCAGCAGTTCCAGGGGACTCTATGGCTACACCTTC
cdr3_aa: CASSSRGLYGYTF

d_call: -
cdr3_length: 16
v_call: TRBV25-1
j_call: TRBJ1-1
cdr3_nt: TGTGCCAGCAGTGAAACCCTTTTAGCCCCGAACACTGAAGCTTTCTTT
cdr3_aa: CASSETLLAPNTEAFF

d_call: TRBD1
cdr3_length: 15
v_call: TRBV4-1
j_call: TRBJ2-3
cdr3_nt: TGCGCCAGCAGCCAAGAGACAGGGAGCACAGATACGCAGTATTTT
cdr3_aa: CASSQETGSTDTQYF